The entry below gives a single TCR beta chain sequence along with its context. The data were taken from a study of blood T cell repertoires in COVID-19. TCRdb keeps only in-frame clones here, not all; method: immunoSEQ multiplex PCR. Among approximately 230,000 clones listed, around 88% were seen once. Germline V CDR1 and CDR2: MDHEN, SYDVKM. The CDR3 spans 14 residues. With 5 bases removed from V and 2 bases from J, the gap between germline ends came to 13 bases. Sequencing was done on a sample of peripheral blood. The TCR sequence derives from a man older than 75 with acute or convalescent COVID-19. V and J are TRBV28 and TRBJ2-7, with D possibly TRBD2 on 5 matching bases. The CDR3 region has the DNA TGTGCCAGCAGTCCAACTAGGGTCCCCTACGAGCAGTACTTC. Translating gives CASSPTRVPYEQYF.